One and the same sample provided the 5 T cell receptor beta chains below, sequenced in a study of blood T cell repertoires in COVID-19. Clones were read by immunoSEQ multiplex PCR, and TCRdb kept only the in-frame ones, dropping some. The sample lists 65,000 to 90,000 clones; 89% were seen once. Source material: peripheral blood. The origin of the receptors is a man older than 75 with acute or convalescent COVID-19.

This clone has only a few counts. V and J are TRBV4-1 and TRBJ1-1; D perhaps matches TRBD1 (5 bases). The CDR3 loop spans 15 amino acids. Trimming left V 4 bases short and J 4 bases short, with 16 bases between. From germline, CDR1 is MGHRA and CDR2 YSYEKL. The CDR3 here is CASSPSLVQGTEAFF. CDR3 DNA: TGCGCCAGCAGCCCCTCATTGGTTCAGGGCACTGAAGCTTTCTTT.

This clone was seen a handful of times. The V call is TRBV19, the J call TRBJ2-1, with D unresolved. CDR3 length equals 13 residues. The V end was cut by 5 bases, the J end by 4 bases, with 9 bases between. The germline CDR1 and CDR2 sequences are LNHDA and SQIVND (reference sequence). CDR3 nucleotide sequence: TGTGCCAGTAGTGCTGGAGCGTACAATGAGCAGTTCTTC. Translating it yields CASSAGAYNEQFF. Full variable domain (missing parts from reference TRBV19 and TRBJ2-1): DGGITQSPKYLFRKEGQNVTLSCEQNLNHDAMYWYRQDPGQGLRLIYYSQIVNDFQKGDIAEGYSVSREKKESFPLTVTSAQKNPTAFYLCASSAGAYNEQFFGPGTRLTVL.

V and J are TRBV19 and TRBJ2-2; D perhaps matches TRBD2 (6 bases). The CDR3 has 15 residues. Trimming cost V 5 bases and J 0 bases, with 10 bases left between them. In germline, CDR1 is LNHDA, CDR2 SQIVND (reference sequence). CDR3 amino acids: CASSFGTANTGELFF. In DNA form, the CDR3 reads TGTGCCAGTAGTTTTGGGACTGCGAACACCGGGGAGCTGTTTTTT.

This chain links TRBV5-1 with TRBJ2-1, with 8 bases fitting TRBD2. V was clipped by 4 bases and J by 3 bases; unmatched bases: 18. The CDR3 is made up of 19 amino acids. CDR1 and CDR2 (germline): SGHRS, YFSETQ. The CDR3 DNA follows: TGCGCCAGCAGCGTACTACCATTATCCAGCGGGGGCCTCTACAATGAGCAGTTCTTC. It encodes CASSVLPLSSGGLYNEQFF.

V and J are TRBV5-1 and TRBJ2-7; 12 bases align to TRBD1. Germline V gives CDR1 SGHRS, CDR2 YFSETQ. The length of the CDR3 is 15 residues. V shed 4 bases, J shed 7 bases, and the junction held 9 bases outside the gene matches. The CDR3 reads CASSREGTGGSEQYF. The CDR3 bases are TGCGCCAGCAGCCGAGAAGGGACAGGGGGCAGTGAGCAGTACTTC.